The source of this T cell receptor (beta chain) is a study of blood T cells in healthy people across ages (dated by TCRdb to the mid-2010s). Regarding the research as a whole: In model experiments, template switching captured about one uniquely barcoded TCR beta cDNA molecule for every two T cells. Donors of different ages were randomly distributed across sequencing lanes to avoid experimental bias. The donors were divided into four age groups: young (average around 15 years), middle-aged (under 40), aged (approximately 62) and long-lived (about 80). For two donors (one aged 18 to 29 and one aged 80 or older), the study analyzed two additional independent replicas of 1 million unique cDNA reads from the same blood draw. The study measured age-related changes in TCR beta repertoire diversity using deep sequencing normalized with unique cDNA molecular identifiers. Summary of the overall study and its limitations: As age increased, observed TCR beta diversity per million T cells dropped in a roughly linear way, and a significant reduction was already evident by age 40. Total diversity estimates from one million sequenced T cells were considered lower bounds and underestimates. The CMV infection status of donors was not known, potentially confounding age-related changes in expanded clonotypes. Compared with the aged group, more naive CD4+ T cells, fewer expanded clones and increased TCR diversity were shown by the long-lived group, suggesting age selection. Observed TCR beta diversity correlated strongly with the percentage of naive T cells measured by flow cytometry. Because profiling used bulk unsorted PBMCs, naive and antigen-experienced compartments could not be compared conclusively.

CDR1 and CDR2 are read off the germline V gene as SGHDN and FVKESK. Reading from cysteine to phenylalanine, the CDR3 counts 15 amino acids. Only CDR3 DNA remains: 45 bases, in frame from the first base. The germline V end is reduced by 6 bases and the J end by 4 bases; junction bases left unmatched: 8. Library construction relied on 5' RACE. TCRdb shows the sequencer as Illumina HiSeq 2500. A second PCR of about 7 to 12 cycles was run with a J-beta primer mix and a sample-barcoded 5' primer. A template-switch 5' adaptor carrying 12 random nucleotides introduced a unique molecular identifier onto each TCR beta cDNA molecule. At least 2.5 million CDR3-containing paired-end reads were obtained from each sample. All of the RNA was converted into first-strand cDNA using the Mint cDNA synthesis kit, with a TRBC-specific oligonucleotide serving as the primer. After uracil-DNA glycosylase treatment, a first 18-cycle PCR used universal primers M1SS and BC2_uni_R on all cDNA. The paper's processing steps were these. For normalization, 1 million high-quality reads were randomly selected from each sample, with every read carrying a distinct molecular identifier. Reads sharing molecular identifiers were discarded rather than binned into consensus sequences. MiTCR, with a Q25 quality threshold and the strictest error-elimination algorithm, was used for CDR3 identification, clonotype clustering and error correction. Lower-bound total TCR beta diversity was estimated with a nonparametric unseen species model using Euler transformation. The raw public data were reprocessed by TCRdb itself: fastp quality trimming at Q25, MiXCR clonotype calling, in-frame beta chains only. Entries that share a CDR3 protein sequence are merged under the most common genes and DNA. The V and J calls reflect TCRdb's pipeline rather than the authors' work. In all, the sample holds 800,000 or so distinct CDR3 sequences, and about 62% of those were seen once. Of the sample, 25% to 35% is held by the ten largest clones.

As concerns this clonotype: Its antigen target is currently unknown. Base qualities are not provided; no much larger clone lies one nucleotide away.

Donors were approximately 42 systemically healthy Caucasian individuals from Russia aged roughly 6 to 90 years. Each donor gave ten milliliters of peripheral blood, drawn into EDTA-treated Vacutainer tubes. PBMCs were isolated by Ficoll-Paque density-gradient centrifugation, with at least 6 million obtained per sample. Trizol reagent was used to extract total RNA from PBMCs, with at least 6 micrograms per sample. For every donor, flow cytometry on a PBMC aliquot measured the percentage of naive CD45RAhigh/CD27high T cells. Sequenced sample: blood. This TCR was recovered from a man aged 25-45 years in good health. The chain couples TRBV14 to TRBJ2-5; 10 central nucleotides agree with TRBD1. The sequenced DNA: TGTGCCAGCAGGACCGGGACAGGGGACCGAGAGACCCAGTACTTC. It is translated as CASRTGTGDRETQYF.